The source of this T cell receptor beta chain is a study of T cell repertoires in cytomegalovirus infection. At the level of the study: CMV epitopes, recently identified HLA-C-restricted and well-studied HLA-B-restricted, were used. CMV infection plus the matching HLA type was flagged by public TCR beta signatures. Study-wide points: Carriers of CMV and the relevant HLA type were discriminated by public TCR beta frequency. HLA-C-restricted CMV-specific TCR beta clonotypes prevailed in the ex vivo response.

For this clonotype: Its antigen is unknown.

TCRdb used MiXCR to reprocess the reads, holding one entry per CDR3 protein. The table includes some 500,000 distinct CDR3 sequences, over 35% detected once. The sequence was collected from a human donor in good health (CMV status not recorded). Some clones in this sample may be carry-over from other donors' samples. Sequenced material: cultured PBMCs, taken from culture after CMV antigen stimulation.

The CDR3 sequence: CASSGPGGSYF. The CDR3 DNA follows: TGTGCCAGCAGCGGACCGGGGGGATCATACTTC. The V gene is TRBV7-3, the J gene TRBJ2-7, with TRBD2 matching over 7 bases. CDR3 length: 11 amino acids. The germline V gene encodes CDR1 SGHTA and CDR2 FQGTGA. V shed 5 bases, J shed 13 bases, and the junction held 8 bases outside the gene matches. The variable domain in full, completed from reference TRBV7-3 and TRBJ2-7, reads GAGVSQTPSNKVTEKGKYVELRCDPISGHTALYWYRQSLGQGPEFLIYFQGTGAADDSGLPNDRFFAVRPEGSVSTLKIQRTERGDSAVYLCASSGPGGSYFGPGTRLTVT.